The sequence of this T cell receptor (beta chain) was determined in a study of shared clonotypes between healthy human individuals. Study-level background: Per-donor plates numbered three CD4 naive, three CD4 memory, two CD8 naive and one CD8 memory. Regarding the study as a whole: The study drew on few donors, limiting represented genetic and exposure-history diversity.

The J segment lost 3 bases and the V segment lost 1 base, leaving 4 bases of the junction unmatched. The germline CDR1 and CDR2 sequences are SGHTA and FQGNSA. This CDR3 is built from 15 residues. Libraries were prepared by immunoSEQ multiplex PCR; TCRdb keeps only in-frame clonotypes and omits some of them. This table holds about 2.3 million clones, approximately 90% found once. Concerning this clone: Its antigen is unidentified.

Input material: naive CD4+ T cells from PBMCs. The subset was: CD45RA+ positively selected. This rearrangement joins TRBV7-2 to TRBJ2-7; 9 bases align to TRBD1. This sequence originates from a man aged 18-30 years in good health. Some clones in this sample may be carry-over from other donors' samples. The CDR3 here is CASSLDRGRVYEQYF. The CDR3 nucleotides are TGTGCCAGCAGCTTAGACAGGGGGCGCGTCTACGAGCAGTACTTC.